The TCR beta chain under discussion was sequenced for a study of T cell responses to AZD1222 COVID-19 vaccine. This table comes from immunoSEQ multiplex PCR, and its TCRdb copy is limited to in-frame clones, with some not included. The sample lists around 130,000 clones; 86% were seen once. The ends were cut back, 4 bases at V and 5 bases at J, with 19 bases in the middle. Germline-derived CDR1 and CDR2 are SGDLS and YYNGEE. The CDR3 totals 16 residues. This clone appeared many times. This TCR derives from an adult in good health. The source was peripheral blood, collected on day 0 of AZD1222 vaccination. V usage is TRBV9 and J usage is TRBJ1-3, with D possibly being TRBD1 (6 bases). The CDR3 coding sequence is TGTGCCAGCAGCCCCAACTGGATGGGGGCGAGAAACACCATATATTTT. It specifies CASSPNWMGARNTIYF.